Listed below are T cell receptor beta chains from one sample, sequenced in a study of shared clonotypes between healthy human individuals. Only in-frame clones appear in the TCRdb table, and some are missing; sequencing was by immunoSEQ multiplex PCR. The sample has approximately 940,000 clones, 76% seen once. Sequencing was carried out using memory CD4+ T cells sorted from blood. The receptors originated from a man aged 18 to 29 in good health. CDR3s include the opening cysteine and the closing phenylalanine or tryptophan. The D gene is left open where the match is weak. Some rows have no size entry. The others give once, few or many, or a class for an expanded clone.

CDR3: CATSREFYGYTF
DNA: TGTGCCACCAGCAGAGAATTTTATGGCTACACCTTC
size: -
V: TRBV15
length: 12
D: -
J: TRBJ1-2

CDR3: CAISATSGGQETQYF
DNA: TGTGCCATCAGTGCGACTAGCGGGGGGCAAGAGACCCAGTACTTC
size: -
V: TRBV10-3
length: 15
D: TRBD2
J: TRBJ2-5

CDR3: CAISADSITQQYF
DNA: TGTGCCATCAGTGCAGACTCTATTACACAGCAGTACTTC
size: -
V: TRBV10-3
length: 13
D: -
J: TRBJ2-7

CDR3: CASSLYLGRSPLHF
DNA: TGTGCCAGCAGCTTATATTTAGGGCGCTCACCCCTCCACTTT
size: once
V: TRBV7-8
length: 14
D: -
J: TRBJ1-6

CDR3: CASSPTPMGAFF
DNA: TGTGCCAGCAGCCCAACCCCAATGGGGGCTTTCTTT
size: -
V: TRBV6-1
length: 12
D: -
J: TRBJ1-1

CDR3: CAWSGDGAYEQYF
DNA: TGTGCCTGGAGTGGGGACGGAGCCTACGAGCAGTACTTC
size: once
V: TRBV30
length: 13
D: -
J: TRBJ2-7

CDR3: CSPWIGETQYF
DNA: TGCAGCCCCTGGATAGGGGAGACCCAGTACTTC
size: few
V: TRBV29-1
length: 11
D: -
J: TRBJ2-5

CDR3: CASSQQVSSTEAFF
DNA: TGCGCCAGCAGCCAGCAGGTGTCAAGCACTGAAGCTTTCTTT
size: -
V: TRBV5-1
length: 14
D: -
J: TRBJ1-1

CDR3: CASSFEDRGLNEQFF
DNA: TGCGCCAGCAGCTTCGAAGACAGGGGTCTTAATGAGCAGTTCTTC
size: few
V: TRBV5-1
length: 15
D: TRBD1
J: TRBJ2-1

CDR3: CAISDHQGGNQPQHF
DNA: TGTGCCATCAGTGACCACCAGGGGGGAAATCAGCCCCAGCATTTT
size: -
V: TRBV10-3
length: 15
D: TRBD1
J: TRBJ1-5

CDR3: CASSVAPVVGISNTGELFF
DNA: TGTGCCAGCAGCGTAGCCCCGGTAGTGGGCATCTCGAACACCGGGGAGCTGTTTTTT
size: -
V: TRBV9
length: 19
D: -
J: TRBJ2-2

CDR3: CASSLVVLADTQYF
DNA: TGTGCCAGCAGCTTAGTCGTTCTGGCAGATACGCAGTATTTT
size: once
V: TRBV7-6
length: 14
D: -
J: TRBJ2-3

CDR3: CASSPQGGETQYF
DNA: TGCGCCAGCAGCCCACAGGGGGGAGAGACCCAGTACTTC
size: -
V: TRBV4-3
length: 13
D: TRBD1
J: TRBJ2-5

CDR3: CASRTSGGAKDTQYF
DNA: TGTGCCAGCAGAACTAGCGGGGGGGCCAAAGATACGCAGTATTTT
size: -
V: TRBV2
length: 15
D: TRBD2
J: TRBJ2-3

CDR3: CAWSSFYEQYF
DNA: TGTGCCTGGAGTTCCTTCTACGAGCAGTACTTC
size: -
V: TRBV30
length: 11
D: -
J: TRBJ2-7

CDR3: CASSLERQGNEAFF
DNA: TGCGCCAGCAGCTTGGAACGACAGGGGAATGAAGCTTTCTTT
size: few
V: TRBV5-1
length: 14
D: TRBD1
J: TRBJ1-1

CDR3: CASSPNGGYEQYF
DNA: TGTGCCAGCTCACCCAACGGAGGCTACGAGCAGTACTTC
size: -
V: TRBV18
length: 13
D: -
J: TRBJ2-7

CDR3: CASSLETGRHSPLHF
DNA: TGTGCCAGCAGCTTAGAGACAGGGCGGCATTCACCCCTCCACTTT
size: -
V: TRBV7-9
length: 15
D: TRBD1
J: TRBJ1-6

CDR3: CASSRSGLAGGPNTGELFF
DNA: TGCGCCAGCAGCCGCTCGGGACTAGCGGGGGGGCCGAACACCGGGGAGCTGTTTTTT
size: -
V: TRBV4-1
length: 19
D: TRBD2
J: TRBJ2-2

CDR3: CASSMAVMVYEQYF
DNA: TGTGCCAGCAGTATGGCGGTGATGGTCTACGAGCAGTACTTC
size: -
V: TRBV7-8
length: 14
D: -
J: TRBJ2-7

CDR3: CASSDLGQTNSPLHF
DNA: TGTGCCAGCAGTGATTTGGGACAGACTAATTCACCCCTCCACTTT
size: few
V: TRBV6-1
length: 15
D: TRBD1
J: TRBJ1-6

CDR3: CASRDGTSGNTDTQYF
DNA: TGTGCCAGCAGGGACGGGACTAGCGGAAACACAGATACGCAGTATTTT
size: -
V: TRBV6-6
length: 16
D: TRBD2
J: TRBJ2-3

CDR3: CASRIFNQPQHF
DNA: TGTGCCAGCAGGATATTTAATCAGCCCCAGCATTTT
size: few
V: TRBV28
length: 12
D: -
J: TRBJ1-5

CDR3: CASSPRASGRGTDEQFF
DNA: TGTGCCAGCAGCCCAAGGGCTAGCGGGAGGGGGACGGATGAGCAGTTCTTC
size: -
V: TRBV11-2
length: 17
D: TRBD2
J: TRBJ2-1

CDR3: CASSPPGFAKNIQYF
DNA: TGTGCCAGCTCACCACCGGGGTTCGCCAAAAACATTCAGTACTTC
size: few
V: TRBV18
length: 15
D: -
J: TRBJ2-4

CDR3: CASSQEVGGNYGYTF
DNA: TGCGCCAGCAGCCAAGAAGTAGGAGGAAATTATGGCTACACCTTC
size: -
V: TRBV4-1
length: 15
D: -
J: TRBJ1-2

CDR3: CASIWGSGGYTF
DNA: TGCGCCAGCATATGGGGGAGCGGCGGCTACACCTTC
size: -
V: TRBV23-1
length: 12
D: -
J: TRBJ1-2

CDR3: CASSLRQIQETQYF
DNA: TGTGCCAGCAGCCTGAGGCAGATCCAAGAGACCCAGTACTTC
size: -
V: TRBV5-6
length: 14
D: -
J: TRBJ2-5

CDR3: CASSIGGLLDEKLFF
DNA: TGTGCCAGCAGCATCGGGGGCCTCTTGGATGAAAAACTGTTTTTT
size: -
V: TRBV5-8
length: 15
D: -
J: TRBJ1-4

CDR3: CASSGVFGGYTF
DNA: TGTGCCAGCTCAGGGGTTTTCGGTGGCTACACCTTC
size: -
V: TRBV18
length: 12
D: -
J: TRBJ1-2

CDR3: CASSQGGTATRNTIYF
DNA: TGCGCCAGCAGCCAGGGGGGGACAGCAACGAGAAACACCATATATTTT
size: once
V: TRBV5-1
length: 16
D: TRBD1
J: TRBJ1-3

CDR3: CASSYTRTNEKLFF
DNA: TGTGCCAGCAGTTACACCCGGACTAATGAAAAACTGTTTTTT
size: -
V: TRBV6-6
length: 14
D: -
J: TRBJ1-4

CDR3: CAISGNRDRAPLHF
DNA: TGTGCCATCAGTGGAAACAGGGATCGGGCACCCCTCCACTTT
size: -
V: TRBV10-3
length: 14
D: -
J: TRBJ1-6

CDR3: CAISESGLAETQYF
DNA: TGTGCCATCAGTGAATCCGGACTAGCGGAGACCCAGTACTTC
size: -
V: TRBV10-3
length: 14
D: TRBD2
J: TRBJ2-5

CDR3: CASSGDRTYEQYF
DNA: TGTGCCAGCAGCGGAGACAGGACTTACGAGCAGTACTTC
size: -
V: TRBV7-2
length: 13
D: -
J: TRBJ2-7

CDR3: CASSPGTGAKDNSPLHF
DNA: TGTGCCAGCAGCCCCGGAACGGGGGCCAAGGATAATTCACCCCTCCACTTT
size: -
V: TRBV21-1
length: 17
D: -
J: TRBJ1-6

CDR3: CASSRGEGKGYEQYF
DNA: TGTGCCAGCAGCAGGGGGGAGGGCAAAGGATACGAGCAGTACTTC
size: -
V: TRBV14
length: 15
D: -
J: TRBJ2-7

CDR3: CASSQVGSAYNSPLHF
DNA: TGCGCCAGCAGCCAAGTAGGCAGCGCCTATAATTCACCCCTCCACTTT
size: -
V: TRBV4-1
length: 16
D: -
J: TRBJ1-6

CDR3: CASSQAHSPLHF
DNA: TGCGCCAGCAGCCAAGCTCATTCACCCCTCCACTTT
size: -
V: TRBV4-1
length: 12
D: -
J: TRBJ1-6

CDR3: CASSIAPNRVSYTEAFF
DNA: TGTGCCAGTAGTATAGCCCCGAACAGGGTCTCGTACACTGAAGCTTTCTTT
size: -
V: TRBV19
length: 17
D: -
J: TRBJ1-1

CDR3: CAWSPQGGGTDTQYF
DNA: TGTGCCTGGAGTCCACAGGGTGGGGGCACAGATACGCAGTATTTT
size: -
V: TRBV30
length: 15
D: -
J: TRBJ2-3

CDR3: CTSSHSPPGTGDGYTF
DNA: TGCACCAGCAGCCACTCCCCTCCCGGGACAGGGGATGGCTACACCTTC
size: -
V: TRBV1
length: 16
D: -
J: TRBJ1-2

CDR3: CASSPWGVIAGNTIYF
DNA: TGTGCCAGCAGCCCATGGGGAGTTATCGCTGGAAACACCATATATTTT
size: -
V: TRBV7-9
length: 16
D: -
J: TRBJ1-3

CDR3: CASSLGRAYGYTF
DNA: TGTGCCAGCAGCTTAGGGCGGGCATATGGCTACACCTTC
size: -
V: TRBV7-2
length: 13
D: -
J: TRBJ1-2

CDR3: CASSSPPGELFF
DNA: TGTGCCAGCAGCTCCCCCCCCGGGGAGCTGTTTTTT
size: -
V: TRBV7-6
length: 12
D: -
J: TRBJ2-2

CDR3: CASSLGGSSGELFF
DNA: TGTGCCAGCAGCTTAGGCGGGAGTTCGGGGGAGCTGTTTTTT
size: -
V: TRBV7-2
length: 14
D: TRBD2
J: TRBJ2-2

CDR3: CASSRRGGSSTDTQYF
DNA: TGTGCCAGCAGCCGCCGGGGGGGGTCTAGCACAGATACGCAGTATTTT
size: -
V: TRBV7-2
length: 16
D: TRBD2
J: TRBJ2-3

CDR3: CASSRGNSGGAADTQYF
DNA: TGTGCCAGCAGCCGGGGAAATAGCGGGGGGGCAGCAGATACGCAGTATTTT
size: few
V: TRBV4-2
length: 17
D: TRBD2
J: TRBJ2-3

CDR3: CASSPGTGSSYEQYF
DNA: TGTGCCAGCAGCCCGGGGACAGGAAGCTCCTACGAGCAGTACTTC
size: -
V: TRBV9
length: 15
D: TRBD1
J: TRBJ2-7

CDR3: CASSGTGTDTQYF
DNA: TGCGCCAGCAGCGGAACAGGGACAGATACGCAGTATTTT
size: -
V: TRBV5-1
length: 13
D: -
J: TRBJ2-3

CDR3: CASNRGQGVEAFF
DNA: TGTGCCAGCAACCGGGGACAGGGAGTTGAAGCTTTCTTT
size: few
V: TRBV5-8
length: 13
D: TRBD1
J: TRBJ1-1

CDR3: CASSSTGVGETQYF
DNA: TGTGCCAGCTCTTCCACAGGGGTCGGAGAGACCCAGTACTTC
size: -
V: TRBV18
length: 14
D: TRBD1
J: TRBJ2-5

CDR3: CASRRGAGSNQPQHF
DNA: TGTGCCAGCAGGCGGGGCGCGGGGTCCAATCAGCCCCAGCATTTT
size: -
V: TRBV2
length: 15
D: -
J: TRBJ1-5

CDR3: CASSKGLASSYNEQFF
DNA: TGTGCCAGCAGCAAGGGACTAGCGAGCTCCTACAATGAGCAGTTCTTC
size: few
V: TRBV11-1
length: 16
D: TRBD2
J: TRBJ2-1

CDR3: CASSGTLGPNQPQHF
DNA: TGTGCCAGTAGTGGGACCCTCGGTCCCAATCAGCCCCAGCATTTT
size: -
V: TRBV19
length: 15
D: -
J: TRBJ1-5

CDR3: CAWTPQVNTEAFF
DNA: TGTGCCTGGACCCCACAGGTGAACACTGAAGCTTTCTTT
size: -
V: TRBV30
length: 13
D: -
J: TRBJ1-1